This TCR beta chain is from a study of blood T cell repertoires in COVID-19. Whole-study context: From T cells, B-cell-depleted T cells, or PBMCs came the material, which was cDNA or gDNA.

Method: immunoSEQ multiplex PCR; TCRdb's copy keeps in-frame clones and lacks some. The sample holds over 80,000 clones; about four fifths are singletons and the top ten take 15% to 20%. Germline V gene lookup returns CDR1 SGHRS and CDR2 YFSETQ. CDR3 length: 14 amino acids. The ends were cut back, 0 bases at V and 4 bases at J, with 10 bases in the middle. This clone occurred once. The V call is TRBV5-1, the J call TRBJ1-2, with no clear D. Material: peripheral blood. The clonotype originates from a woman aged 80 or over with active or convalescent COVID-19. The CDR3 protein is CASSLALGVYGYTF. CDR3 nucleotides: TGCGCCAGCAGCTTGGCCCTTGGAGTCTATGGCTACACCTTC.